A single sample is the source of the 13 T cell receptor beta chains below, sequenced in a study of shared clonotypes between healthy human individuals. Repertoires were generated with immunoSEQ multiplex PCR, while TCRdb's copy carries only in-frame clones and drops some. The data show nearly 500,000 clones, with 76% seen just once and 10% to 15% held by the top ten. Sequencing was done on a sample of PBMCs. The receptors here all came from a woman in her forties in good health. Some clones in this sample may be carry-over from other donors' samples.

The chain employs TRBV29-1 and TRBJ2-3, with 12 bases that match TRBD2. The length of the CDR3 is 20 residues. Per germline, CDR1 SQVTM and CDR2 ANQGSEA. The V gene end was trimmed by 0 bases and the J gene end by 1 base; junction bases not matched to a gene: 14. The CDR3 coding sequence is TGCAGCGTTGAAGATCCCGCTAGCGGGAGGGCCGTTGGGGGCACAGATACGCAGTATTTT. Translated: CSVEDPASGRAVGGTDTQYF.

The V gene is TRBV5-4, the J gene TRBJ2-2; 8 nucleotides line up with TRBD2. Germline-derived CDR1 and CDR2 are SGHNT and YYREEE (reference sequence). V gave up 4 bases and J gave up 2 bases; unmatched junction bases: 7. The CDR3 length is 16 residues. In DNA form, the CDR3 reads TGTGCCAGCAGCCCCACTAGCGGCGGCAACACCGGGGAGCTGTTTTTT. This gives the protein CASSPTSGGNTGELFF.

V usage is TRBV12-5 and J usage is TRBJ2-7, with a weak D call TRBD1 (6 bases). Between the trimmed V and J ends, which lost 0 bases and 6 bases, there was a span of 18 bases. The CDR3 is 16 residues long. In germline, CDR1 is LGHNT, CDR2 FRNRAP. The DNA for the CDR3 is TGTGCTAGTGGTTTGGTACTGGCAGGGGTTAGTCTCGAGCAGTACTTC. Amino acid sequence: CASGLVLAGVSLEQYF. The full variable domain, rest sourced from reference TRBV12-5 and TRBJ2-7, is DARVTQTPRHKVTEMGQEVTMRCQPILGHNTVFWYRQTMMQGLELLAYFRNRAPLDDSGMPKDRFSAEMPDATLATLKIQPSEPRDSAVYFCASGLVLAGVSLEQYFGPGTRLTVT.

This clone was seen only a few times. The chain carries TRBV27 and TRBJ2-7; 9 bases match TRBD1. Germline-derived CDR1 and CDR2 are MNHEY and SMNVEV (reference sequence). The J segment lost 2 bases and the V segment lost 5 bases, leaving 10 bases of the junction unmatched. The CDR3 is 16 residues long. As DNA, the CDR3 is TGTGCCAGCAGTCCCGCGTATGGGACAGGGCCCTACGAGCAGTACTTC. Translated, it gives CASSPAYGTGPYEQYF.

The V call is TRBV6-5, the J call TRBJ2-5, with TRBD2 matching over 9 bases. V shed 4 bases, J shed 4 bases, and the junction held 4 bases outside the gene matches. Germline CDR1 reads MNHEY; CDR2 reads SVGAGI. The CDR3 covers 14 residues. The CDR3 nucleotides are TGTGCCAGCAGTTCTAGCGGGGCGGGAGAGACCCAGTACTTC. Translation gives CASSSSGAGETQYF.

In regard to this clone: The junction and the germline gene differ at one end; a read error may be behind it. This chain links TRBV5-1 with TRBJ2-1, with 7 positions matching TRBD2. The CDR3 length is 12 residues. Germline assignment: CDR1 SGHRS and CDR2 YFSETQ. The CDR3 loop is CASSLSGREWVF. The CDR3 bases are TGCGCCAGCAGCTTGTCTGGGCGGGAGTGGGTCTTC.

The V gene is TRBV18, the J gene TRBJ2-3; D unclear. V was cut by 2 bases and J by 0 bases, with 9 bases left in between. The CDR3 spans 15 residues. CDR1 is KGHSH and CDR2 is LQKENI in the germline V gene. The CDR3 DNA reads TGTGCCAGCTCACCAGACCGATATAGCACAGATACGCAGTATTTT. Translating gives CASSPDRYSTDTQYF.

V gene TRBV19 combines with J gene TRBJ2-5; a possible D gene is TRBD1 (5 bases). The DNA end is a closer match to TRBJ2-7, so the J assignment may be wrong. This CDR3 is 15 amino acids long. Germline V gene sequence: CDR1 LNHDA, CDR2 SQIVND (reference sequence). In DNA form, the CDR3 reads TGTGCCAGTGGCTCCAGGGCCTCCAGCTCCTACGAGCAGTACTTC. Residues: CASGSRASSSYEQYF.

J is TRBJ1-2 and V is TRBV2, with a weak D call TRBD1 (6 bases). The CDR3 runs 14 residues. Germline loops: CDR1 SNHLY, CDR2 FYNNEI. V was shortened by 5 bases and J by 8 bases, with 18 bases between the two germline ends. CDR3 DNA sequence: TGTGCCAGCAGTACACAGGGCGGGACAAAAGGCTACACCTTC. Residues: CASSTQGGTKGYTF.

The DNA for the CDR3 is TGTGCCAGCCACCGCTCAGTACTAGCGGGAGGGGATCTCGAGCAGTACTTC. Protein sequence: CASHRSVLAGGDLEQYF. The rearrangement joins TRBV28 to TRBJ2-7; TRBD2 aligns across 13 bases. V trimming: 8 bases; J trimming: 6 bases; junction bases outside the gene matches: 16. Germline assignment: CDR1 MDHEN and CDR2 SYDVKM. The CDR3 consists of 17 residues. The variable domain in full, with the rest retrieved from reference TRBV28 and TRBJ2-7, is DVKVTQSSRYLVKRTGEKVFLECVQDMDHENMFWYRQDPGLGLRLIYFSYDVKMKEKGDIPEGYSVSREKKERFSLILESASTNQTSMYLCASHRSVLAGGDLEQYFGPGTRLTVT.

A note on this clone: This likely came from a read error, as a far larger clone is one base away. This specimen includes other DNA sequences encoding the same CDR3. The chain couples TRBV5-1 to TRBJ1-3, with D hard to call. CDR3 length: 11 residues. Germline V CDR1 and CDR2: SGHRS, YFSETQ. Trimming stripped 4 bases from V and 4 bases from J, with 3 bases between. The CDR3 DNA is TGCGCCAGCAGCATCGGAAACACCATATATTTT. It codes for CASSIGNTIYF. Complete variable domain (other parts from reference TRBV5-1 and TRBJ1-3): KAGVTQTPRYLIKTRGQQVTLSCSPISGHRSVSWYQQTPGQGLQFLFEYFSETQRNKGNFPGRFSGRQFSNSRSEMNVSTLELGDSALYLCASSIGNTIYFGEGSWLTVV.

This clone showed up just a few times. The CDR3 protein is CASSSADRVAEAFF. The CDR3 DNA is TGTGCCAGCAGTTCAGCAGACAGGGTCGCTGAAGCTTTCTTT. The chain carries TRBV27 and TRBJ1-1, with 7 bases aligning to TRBD1. CDR3 length: 14 residues. Losses at the gene ends were 4 bases for V and 6 bases for J; bases not matched to a gene: 8. The germline V gene has CDR1 MNHEY and CDR2 SMNVEV (reference sequence).

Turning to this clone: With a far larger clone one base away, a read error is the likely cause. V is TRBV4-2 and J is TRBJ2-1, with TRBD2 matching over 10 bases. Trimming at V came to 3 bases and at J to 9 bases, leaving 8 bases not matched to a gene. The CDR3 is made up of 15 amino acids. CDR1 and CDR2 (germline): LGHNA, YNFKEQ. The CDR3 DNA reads TGTGCCAGCAGCCACGTCCTGGCTAGCGGGGGTGAGCAGTTCTTC. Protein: CASSHVLASGGEQFF.